This TCR beta chain stems from a study of Graves' ophthalmopathy and Graves' hyperthyroidism. From RNA, the CDR3 regions of TCR beta chains were amplified and sequenced. Second-round multiplex PCR came after a first-round RT-PCR that employed HTBI primers. TCRdb re-analysed the multiplex PCR reads in MiXCR, keeping a single row per CDR3 protein. The data hold over a million distinct CDR3 sequences, with less than 45% observed a single time. The study's findings and limits: Most expanded clonotypes from thyroid (those above 0.001 frequency) were also found in blood.

This clonotype showed up just a few times. The antigen is unknown. Enrollment excluded any patients with other autoimmune diseases, uncontrolled infections, pregnancy or lactation. Serum thyroxine and TRAb, along with clinical symptoms, thyroid ultrasound and orbital computed tomography, were what diagnosis relied on. This CDR3 spans 16 amino acids. Germline V gives CDR1 SEHNR, CDR2 FQNEAQ (reference sequence). V shed 6 bases, J shed 0 bases, and the junction held 10 bases outside the gene matches. V usage is TRBV7-9 and J usage is TRBJ1-1; 7 nucleotides match TRBD1. Input material: peripheral blood or thyroid tissue (not recorded which). The TCR was taken from an adult man with Graves' hyperthyroidism. The CDR3 region has the DNA TGTGCCAGCAGTCAAACAGGGGAGGCCGTGAACACTGAAGCTTTCTTT. It translates to CASSQTGEAVNTEAFF.